One sample yielded the 18 T cell receptor beta chains listed below, sequenced in a study of T cells after yellow fever vaccination. One entry per CDR3 protein, called by TCRdb with MiXCR from the 5' RACE reads. This table holds about 120,000 distinct CDR3 sequences, 6.5% to 9% found once. The sequencing used CD4+ T cells sorted from PBMCs, collected roughly 47 days after the first yellow fever vaccination. These receptors were taken from a man younger than 30 who received the YFV17D yellow fever vaccine.

This clonotype has at least ten counts. V usage is TRBV27 and J usage is TRBJ2-2, with no clear D. V dropped 2 bases and J dropped 7 bases, with 17 bases sitting between them. Germline CDR1 MNHEY, CDR2 SMNVEV (reference sequence). CDR3 length: 16 amino acids. As DNA, the CDR3 is TGTGCCAGCAGTTTAGCCCGGGCCCCCCGCGGCGGGGAGCTGTTTTTT. It yields the protein CASSLARAPRGGELFF.

The chain recombines TRBV7-3 with TRBJ2-7, with 10 bases aligning to TRBD1. Germline V gives CDR1 SGHTA, CDR2 FQGTGA. This CDR3 is built from 14 residues. With 5 bases clipped from V and 6 bases from J, the junction kept 7 bases outside the gene matches. CDR3: CASSPTGTGAEQYF. CDR3 sequence (DNA): TGTGCCAGCAGCCCAACCGGGACAGGGGCCGAGCAGTACTTC.

This clonotype was recorded at least ten times. The rearrangement joins TRBV12-3 or TRBV12-4 to TRBJ2-5; 12 nucleotides line up with TRBD2. V trimming: 4 bases; J trimming: 2 bases; junction bases outside the gene matches: 2. The length of the CDR3 is 15 residues. The CDR3 protein is CASSSTSGGQETQYF. The CDR3 nucleotides are TGTGCCAGCAGTTCGACTAGCGGGGGACAAGAGACCCAGTACTTC.

This clonotype was seen at least ten times. The chain carries TRBV9 and TRBJ1-4, with D perhaps TRBD1 (6 bases). Germline CDR1 reads SGDLS; CDR2 reads YYNGEE. The CDR3 runs 17 residues. Trimming shortened V by 0 bases and J by 5 bases, and 17 bases separated the two germline ends. The chain's CDR3 is CASSVGVGGGSNEKLFF. DNA for the CDR3: TGTGCCAGCAGCGTAGGAGTCGGGGGCGGTTCGAATGAAAAACTGTTTTTT. The full variable domain, with the rest looked up from reference TRBV9 and TRBJ1-4, is DSGVTQTPKHLITATGQRVTLRCSPRSGDLSVYWYQQSLDQGLQFLIQYYNGEERAKGNILERFSAQQFPDLHSELNLSSLELGDSALYFCASSVGVGGGSNEKLFFGSGTQLSVL.

This clonotype was seen at least ten times. V usage is TRBV5-1 and J usage is TRBJ2-3, with 8 bases matching TRBD2. Looked up from germline, CDR1 is SGHRS and CDR2 is YFSETQ. Trimming took 0 bases from V and 5 from J; bases not matched to a gene: 8. The CDR3 has 16 residues. The DNA of the CDR3 is TGCGCCAGCAGCTTGGAATACGGGGGGGCAGGAGATACGCAGTATTTT. It codes for CASSLEYGGAGDTQYF.

This clonotype was counted many times. This chain links TRBV5-5 with TRBJ2-5; tentatively, D is TRBD2 (6 bases). The CDR3 sequence is 13 residues long. V lost 6 bases, J lost 8 bases, and 17 bases lay in between. The germline gives CDR1 SGHKS, CDR2 YYEKEE (reference sequence). CDR3 residues: CASTGSGSYTQYF. The CDR3 DNA sequence: TGTGCCAGCACCGGTAGCGGCTCCTACACCCAGTACTTC. Full variable domain (outside the CDR3, taken from reference TRBV5-5 and TRBJ2-5): DAGVTQSPTHLIKTRGQQVTLRCSPISGHKSVSWYQQVLGQGPQFIFQYYEKEERGRGNFPDRFSARQFPNYSSELNVNALLLGDSALYLCASTGSGSYTQYFGPGTRLLVL.

This clonotype was seen ten or more times. The chain is built from TRBV10-3 and TRBJ2-5; D call uncertain. Trimming cost V 0 bases and J 8 bases, with 13 bases left between them. The CDR3 extends over 14 amino acids. Germline V gene sequence: CDR1 ENHRY, CDR2 SYGVKD. This CDR3 reads CAISESTPPNTQYF. In DNA form, the CDR3 reads TGTGCCATCAGTGAGTCGACACCCCCGAATACCCAGTACTTC.

This clonotype was counted ten times or more. The CDR3 protein is CASSPRPYATNEKLFF. The CDR3 nucleotides read TGTGCCAGCAGCCCCCGGCCGTACGCAACTAATGAAAAACTGTTTTTT. The chain carries TRBV7-2 and TRBJ1-4; D remains unclear. With 5 bases removed from V and 0 bases from J, the gap between germline ends came to 13 bases. There are 16 residues in the CDR3. CDR1 SGHTA and CDR2 FQGNSA come from the germline V gene.

Many counts were recorded for this clonotype. Written as DNA, the CDR3 is TGCGCCAGCAGCCGCCAACTAGCGGGGGAGGCGAACACCGGGGAGCTGTTTTTT. Translating gives CASSRQLAGEANTGELFF. The chain links TRBV4-3 to TRBJ2-2, with 11 nucleotides matching TRBD2. The trim removed 4 bases at V and 0 bases at J, leaving 7 bases unmatched. Germline values: CDR1 LGHNA, CDR2 YSLEER. The CDR3 runs 18 residues.

Ten or more counts support this clonotype. The chain joins TRBV11-2 to TRBJ1-2; 8 nucleotides line up with TRBD1. V dropped 5 bases and J dropped 5; count of bases not matched to a gene: 10. This CDR3 is 15 amino acids long. CDR1 SGHAT and CDR2 FQNNGV come from the germline V gene. This chain's CDR3 is CASSVGQGRDYGYTF. The CDR3 DNA is TGTGCCAGCAGCGTCGGACAGGGACGAGATTATGGCTACACCTTC.

This clonotype has a count of ten or more. The chain has TRBV11-2 and TRBJ2-5; 9 nucleotides align to TRBD1. Germline values: CDR1 SGHAT, CDR2 FQNNGV. This CDR3 is 13 amino acids long. The V and J ends lost 5 bases and 10 bases, in that order; junction bases with no gene match: 8. The CDR3 DNA reads TGTGCCAGCAGCCCCTGGGACAGGGAAGGCCAGTACTTC. Encoded protein: CASSPWDREGQYF.

The chain employs TRBV7-2 and TRBJ2-2; possibly TRBD1 for D (5 bases). Germline-derived CDR1 and CDR2 are SGHTA and FQGNSA. This CDR3 contains 15 residues. Trimming shortened V by 4 bases and J by 9 bases, and 18 bases separated the two germline ends. This chain's CDR3 is CASSSLAQGPRELFF. CDR3 bases: TGTGCCAGCAGCTCCTTAGCCCAGGGTCCCCGGGAGCTGTTTTTT.

This clonotype was observed at least ten times. The V call is TRBV5-6, the J call TRBJ2-1; the match to TRBD2 covers 10 bases. Per germline, CDR1 SGHDT and CDR2 YYEEEE. V gave up 7 bases and J gave up 9 bases; unmatched junction bases: 16. There are 16 residues in the CDR3. The CDR3 coding sequence is TGTGCCAGCCCCAGGGTGGGAAGCGGGGGGGCCAGTGAGCAGTTCTTC. It encodes CASPRVGSGGASEQFF.

This clonotype showed up many times. V and J are TRBV28 and TRBJ2-1; the match to TRBD1 covers 7 bases. Germline loops: CDR1 MDHEN, CDR2 SYDVKM. This CDR3 contains 16 residues. J gave up 2 bases and V 5 bases, and 9 bases lay outside the gene matches. The CDR3 region has the DNA TGTGCCAGCAGTCAGTTCCCGCAGGGGGCCTACAATGAGCAGTTCTTC. It yields the protein CASSQFPQGAYNEQFF.

This clonotype was counted at least ten times. The V gene is TRBV11-1, the J gene TRBJ2-1; TRBD2 matches at 10 bases. CDR3 length equals 16 residues. Per germline, CDR1 SGHAT and CDR2 FQDESV (reference sequence). J gave up 5 bases and V 5 bases, and 9 bases lay outside the gene matches. The CDR3 region has the DNA TGTGCCAGCAGCCGCCCCACTAGCGGGGTAAACAATGAGCAGTTCTTC. Translated: CASSRPTSGVNNEQFF.

This clonotype was counted at least ten times. The J gene is TRBJ2-2, the V gene TRBV7-2; no reliable D call. CDR1 SGHTA and CDR2 FQGNSA come from the germline V gene. The CDR3 spans 12 residues. Trimming stripped 1 base from V and 12 bases from J, with 9 bases between. CDR3 nucleotide sequence: TGTGCCAGCAGCTTAGTAGGGTTGAAGCTGTTTTTT. It is translated as CASSLVGLKLFF.

This clonotype was counted at least ten times. The V gene is TRBV15, the J gene TRBJ2-5; no clear D. The length of the CDR3 is 12 residues. Germline loops: CDR1 LNHNV, CDR2 YYDKDF (reference sequence). V lost 0 bases to trimming and J lost 5 bases, with 4 bases between them. Here the CDR3 DNA reads TGTGCCACCAGCAGAGATGAGGAGACCCAGTACTTC. Translation: CATSRDEETQYF.

This clonotype was seen many times. The chain is built from TRBV28 and TRBJ1-6, with 9 bases identical to TRBD1. Unmatched junction bases numbered 4, after V lost 3 bases and J lost 7 bases. CDR3 length: 15 amino acids. The germline V gene has CDR1 MDHEN and CDR2 SYDVKM. As DNA, the CDR3 is TGTGCCAGCAGTTTGGGACAGGGAGGCAATTCACCCCTCCACTTT. Amino acids: CASSLGQGGNSPLHF.